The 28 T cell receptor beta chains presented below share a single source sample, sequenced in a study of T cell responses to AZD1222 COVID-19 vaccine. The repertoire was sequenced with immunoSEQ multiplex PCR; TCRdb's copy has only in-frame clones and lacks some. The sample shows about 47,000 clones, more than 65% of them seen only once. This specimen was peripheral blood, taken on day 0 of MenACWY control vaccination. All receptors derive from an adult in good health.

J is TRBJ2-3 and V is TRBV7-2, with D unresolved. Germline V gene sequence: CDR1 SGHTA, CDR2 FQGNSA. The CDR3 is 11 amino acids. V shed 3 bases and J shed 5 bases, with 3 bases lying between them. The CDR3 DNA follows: TGTGCCAGCAGCTTTAAAGATACGCAGTATTTT. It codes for CASSFKDTQYF.

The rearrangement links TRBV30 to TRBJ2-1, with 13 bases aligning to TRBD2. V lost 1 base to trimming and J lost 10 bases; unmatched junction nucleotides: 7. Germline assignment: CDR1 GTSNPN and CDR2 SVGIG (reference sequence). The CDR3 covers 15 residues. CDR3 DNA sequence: TGTGCCTGGAGTGGCAAAGGACTAGCGGGAGTAGAGCAGTTCTTC. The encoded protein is CAWSGKGLAGVEQFF. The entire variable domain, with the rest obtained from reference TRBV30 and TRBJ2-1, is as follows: SQTIHQWPATLVQPVGSPLSLECTVEGTSNPNLYWYRQAAGRGLQLLFYSVGIGQISSEVPQNLSASRPQDRQFILSSKKLLLSDSGFYLCAWSGKGLAGVEQFFGPGTRLTVL.

CDR3 DNA sequence: TGCGCCAGCAGTGCGGAAGCGAACACCGGGGAGCTGTTTTTT. Translation: CASSAEANTGELFF. J is TRBJ2-2 and V is TRBV10-1; D not resolved. V was trimmed by 4 bases and J by 0 bases, leaving 6 bases between them. The CDR3 is 14 residues long. Germline V gene data show CDR1 as WNHNN and CDR2 as SYGVQD (reference sequence).

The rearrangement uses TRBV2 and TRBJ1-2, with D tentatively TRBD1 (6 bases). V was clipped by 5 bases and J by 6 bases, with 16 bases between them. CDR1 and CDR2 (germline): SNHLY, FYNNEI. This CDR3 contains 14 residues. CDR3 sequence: CASSTKQGSNGYTF. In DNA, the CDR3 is TGTGCCAGCAGTACAAAACAGGGATCGAATGGCTACACCTTC.

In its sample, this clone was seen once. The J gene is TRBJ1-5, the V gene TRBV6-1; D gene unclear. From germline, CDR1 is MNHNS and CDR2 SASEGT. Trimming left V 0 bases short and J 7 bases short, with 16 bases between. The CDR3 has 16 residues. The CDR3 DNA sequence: TGTGCCAGCAGTGAAGCGACTATCCGAGGGTCCCAGCCCCAGCATTTT. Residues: CASSEATIRGSQPQHF.

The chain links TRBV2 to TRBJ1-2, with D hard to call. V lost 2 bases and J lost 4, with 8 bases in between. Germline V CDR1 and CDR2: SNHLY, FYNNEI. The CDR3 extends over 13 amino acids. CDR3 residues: CASSERATYGYTF. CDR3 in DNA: TGTGCCAGCAGTGAACGGGCCACCTATGGCTACACCTTC. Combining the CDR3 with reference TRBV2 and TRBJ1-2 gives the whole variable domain EPEVTQTPSHQVTQMGQEVILRCVPISNHLYFYWYRQILGQKVEFLVSFYNNEISEKSEIFDDQFSVERPDGSNFTLKIRSTKLEDSAMYFCASSERATYGYTFGSGTRLTVV.

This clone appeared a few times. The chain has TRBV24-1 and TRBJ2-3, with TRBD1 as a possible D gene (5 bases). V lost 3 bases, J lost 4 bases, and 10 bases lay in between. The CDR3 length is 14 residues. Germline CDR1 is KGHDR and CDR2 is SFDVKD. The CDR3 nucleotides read TGTGCCACCAGTGATCCCAGGGCAGCAGATACGCAGTATTTT. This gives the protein CATSDPRAADTQYF.

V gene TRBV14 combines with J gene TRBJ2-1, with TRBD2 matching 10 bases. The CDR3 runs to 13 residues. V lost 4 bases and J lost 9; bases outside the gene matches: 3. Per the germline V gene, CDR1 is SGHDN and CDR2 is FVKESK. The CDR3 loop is CASSPRLAGEQFF. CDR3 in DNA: TGTGCCAGCAGCCCGAGACTAGCGGGTGAGCAGTTCTTC. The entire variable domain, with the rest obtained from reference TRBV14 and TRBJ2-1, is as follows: EAGVTQFPSHSVIEKGQTVTLRCDPISGHDNLYWYRRVMGKEIKFLLHFVKESKQDESGMPNNRFLAERTGGTYSTLKVQPAELEDSGVYFCASSPRLAGEQFFGPGTRLTVL.

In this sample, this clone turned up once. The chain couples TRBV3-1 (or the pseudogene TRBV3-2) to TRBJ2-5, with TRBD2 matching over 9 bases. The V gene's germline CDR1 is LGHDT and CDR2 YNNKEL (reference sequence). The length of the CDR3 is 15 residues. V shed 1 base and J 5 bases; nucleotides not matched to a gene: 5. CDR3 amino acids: CASSQGGRAGETQYF. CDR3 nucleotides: TGTGCCAGCAGCCAAGGCGGGAGGGCCGGTGAGACCCAGTACTTC.

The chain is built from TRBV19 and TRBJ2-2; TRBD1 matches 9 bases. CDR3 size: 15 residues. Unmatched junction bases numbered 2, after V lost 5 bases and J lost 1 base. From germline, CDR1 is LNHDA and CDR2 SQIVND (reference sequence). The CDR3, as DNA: TGTGCCAGTAGTGCGGACAGGGGGAACACCGGGGAGCTGTTTTTT. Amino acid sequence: CASSADRGNTGELFF.

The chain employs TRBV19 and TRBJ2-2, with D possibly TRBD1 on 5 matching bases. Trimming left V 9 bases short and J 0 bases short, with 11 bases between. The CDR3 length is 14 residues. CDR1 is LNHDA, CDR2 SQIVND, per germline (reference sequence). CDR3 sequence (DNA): TGTGCCAGCAGGGATACGCCGAACACCGGGGAGCTGTTTTTT. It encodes CASRDTPNTGELFF.

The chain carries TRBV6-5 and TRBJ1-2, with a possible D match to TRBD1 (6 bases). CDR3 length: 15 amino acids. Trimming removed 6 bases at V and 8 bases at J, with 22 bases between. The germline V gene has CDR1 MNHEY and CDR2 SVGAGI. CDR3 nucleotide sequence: TGTGCCAGCAGGCCGACCAGGGGAACGCTGAAAGGCTACACCTTC. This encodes CASRPTRGTLKGYTF.

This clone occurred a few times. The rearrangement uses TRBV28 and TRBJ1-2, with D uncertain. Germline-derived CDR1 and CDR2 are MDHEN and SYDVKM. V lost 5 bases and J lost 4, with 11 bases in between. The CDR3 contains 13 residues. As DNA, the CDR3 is TGTGCCAGCAGTCCCCCGGGAAGCTATGGCTACACCTTC. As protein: CASSPPGSYGYTF.

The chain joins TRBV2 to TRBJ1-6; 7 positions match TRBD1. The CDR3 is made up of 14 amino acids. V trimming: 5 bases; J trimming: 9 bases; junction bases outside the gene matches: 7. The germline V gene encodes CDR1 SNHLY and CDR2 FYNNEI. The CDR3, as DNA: TGTGCCAGCAGTAGACAGGGAGGGCCTTCACCCCTCCACTTT. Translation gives CASSRQGGPSPLHF.

CDR3 bases: TGTAGGATCCGCTACGAGCAGTACTTC. This translates into CRIRYEQYF. V gene TRBV28 combines with J gene TRBJ2-7; no reliable D call. Germline V gene lookup returns CDR1 MDHEN and CDR2 SYDVKM. This CDR3 is built from 9 residues.

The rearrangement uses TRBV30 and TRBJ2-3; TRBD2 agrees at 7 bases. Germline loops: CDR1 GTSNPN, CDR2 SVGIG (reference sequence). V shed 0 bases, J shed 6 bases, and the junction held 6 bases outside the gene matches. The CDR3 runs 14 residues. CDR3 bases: TGTGCCTGGAGTGTACGGGGGGACGGGGATACGCAGTATTTT. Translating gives CAWSVRGDGDTQYF.

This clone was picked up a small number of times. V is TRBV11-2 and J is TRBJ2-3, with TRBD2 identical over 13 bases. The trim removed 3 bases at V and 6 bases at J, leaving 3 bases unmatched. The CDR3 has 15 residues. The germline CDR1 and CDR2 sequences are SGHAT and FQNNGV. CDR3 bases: TGTGCCAGCAGCTTCGGACTAGCGGGAGAGGATACGCAGTATTTT. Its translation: CASSFGLAGEDTQYF.

In nucleotides, the CDR3 is TGTGCCAGCAGCTCCCGTCTCTCCTACAATGAGCAGTTCTTC. It is translated as CASSSRLSYNEQFF. The V call is TRBV7-9, the J call TRBJ2-1; D not certain. The V end was cut by 4 bases, the J end by 0 bases, with 7 bases between. The CDR3 has 14 amino acids. Germline V gene lookup returns CDR1 SEHNR and CDR2 FQNEAQ (reference sequence).

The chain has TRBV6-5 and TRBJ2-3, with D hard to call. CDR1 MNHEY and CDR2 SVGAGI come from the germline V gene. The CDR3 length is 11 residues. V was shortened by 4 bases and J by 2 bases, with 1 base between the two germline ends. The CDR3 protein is CASSSTDTQYF. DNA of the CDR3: TGTGCCAGCAGTTCCACAGATACGCAGTATTTT.

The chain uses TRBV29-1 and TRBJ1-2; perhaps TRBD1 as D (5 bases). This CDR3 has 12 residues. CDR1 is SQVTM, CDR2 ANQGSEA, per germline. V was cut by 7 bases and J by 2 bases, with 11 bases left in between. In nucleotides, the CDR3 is TGCAGCGCGACAGTTTCAAACTATGGCTACACCTTC. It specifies CSATVSNYGYTF. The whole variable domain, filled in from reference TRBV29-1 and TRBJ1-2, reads SAVISQKPSRDICQRGTSLTIQCQVDSQVTMMFWYRQQPGQSLTLIATANQGSEATYESGFVIDKFPISRPNLTFSTLTVSNMSPEDSSIYLCSATVSNYGYTFGSGTRLTVV.

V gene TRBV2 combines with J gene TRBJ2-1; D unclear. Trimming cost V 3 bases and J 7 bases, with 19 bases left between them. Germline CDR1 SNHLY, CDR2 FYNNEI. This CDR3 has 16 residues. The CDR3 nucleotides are TGTGCCAGCAGTGACTCGGCCCTTGGGATCAAAAATGAGCAGTTCTTC. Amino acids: CASSDSALGIKNEQFF.

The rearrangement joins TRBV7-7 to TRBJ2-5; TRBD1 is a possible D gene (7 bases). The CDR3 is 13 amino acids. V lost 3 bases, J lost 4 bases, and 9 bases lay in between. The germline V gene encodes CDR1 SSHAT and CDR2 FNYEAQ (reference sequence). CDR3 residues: CASSFQGGETQYF. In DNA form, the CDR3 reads TGTGCCAGCAGCTTCCAGGGGGGAGAGACCCAGTACTTC.

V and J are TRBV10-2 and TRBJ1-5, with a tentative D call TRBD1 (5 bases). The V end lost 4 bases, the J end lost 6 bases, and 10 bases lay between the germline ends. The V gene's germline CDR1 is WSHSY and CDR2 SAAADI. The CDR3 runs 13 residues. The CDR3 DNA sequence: TGCGCCAGCAGTGGACAGCCCGCTCAGCCCCAGCATTTT. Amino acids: CASSGQPAQPQHF.

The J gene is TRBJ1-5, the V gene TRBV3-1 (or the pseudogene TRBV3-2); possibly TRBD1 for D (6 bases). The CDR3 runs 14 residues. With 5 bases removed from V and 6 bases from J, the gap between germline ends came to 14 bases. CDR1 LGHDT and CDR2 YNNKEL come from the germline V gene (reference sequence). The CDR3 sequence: CASSSWGPGQPQHF. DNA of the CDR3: TGTGCCAGCAGCTCATGGGGGCCGGGTCAGCCCCAGCATTTT.

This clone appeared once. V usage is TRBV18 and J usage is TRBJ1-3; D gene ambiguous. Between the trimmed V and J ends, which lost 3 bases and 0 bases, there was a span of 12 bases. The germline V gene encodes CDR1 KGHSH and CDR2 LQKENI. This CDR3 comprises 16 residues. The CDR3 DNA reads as TGTGCCAGCTCACCCCAAGTTTCTGCCTCTGGAAACACCATATATTTT. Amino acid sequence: CASSPQVSASGNTIYF.

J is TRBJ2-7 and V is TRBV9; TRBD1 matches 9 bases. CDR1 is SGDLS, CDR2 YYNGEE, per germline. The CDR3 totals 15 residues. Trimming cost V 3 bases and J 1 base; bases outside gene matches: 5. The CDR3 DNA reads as TGTGCCAGCAGCGACCCCGGGACAGGGTCCTACGAGCAGTACTTC. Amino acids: CASSDPGTGSYEQYF.

The CDR3: CASNSIGGADIQYF. DNA of the CDR3: TGTGCCAGCAACTCCATTGGCGGAGCGGACATTCAGTACTTC. This sequence joins TRBV28 and TRBJ2-4; a possible D gene is TRBD2 (5 bases). The V and J ends lost 7 bases and 8 bases respectively, with 18 bases between them. The CDR3 extends over 14 amino acids. Per germline, CDR1 MDHEN and CDR2 SYDVKM.

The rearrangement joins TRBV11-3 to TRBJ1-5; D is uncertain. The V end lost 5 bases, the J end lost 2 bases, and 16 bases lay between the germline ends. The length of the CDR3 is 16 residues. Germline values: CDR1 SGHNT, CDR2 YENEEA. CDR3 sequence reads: CASSQLGQPGNQPQHF. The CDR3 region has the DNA TGTGCCAGCAGCCAATTAGGGCAGCCTGGCAATCAGCCCCAGCATTTT.